This TCR beta chain stems from a study of T cell repertoires in cytomegalovirus infection. In the study overall: From public TCR beta signatures came an indication of both CMV infection and matching HLA type.

V lost 4 bases to trimming and J lost 4 bases, with 10 bases between them. This CDR3 comprises 13 residues. Germline V gives CDR1 SGHDN, CDR2 FVKESK. Study results and caveats: Accumulated public TCR beta family frequency recognized individuals carrying CMV together with the relevant HLA. The ex vivo response was dominated by HLA-C-restricted CMV-specific TCR beta clonotypes.

This clonotype was recorded at least ten times. The antigen is unknown. TCRdb fed the reads into MiXCR, producing one record per CDR3 protein. The table lists approximately 500,000 distinct CDR3 sequences, 16% of them singletons. The sequenced material came from CD8+ T cells from PBMCs. This TCR was recovered from a human donor in good health (CMV status not recorded). Some clones in this sample may be carry-over from other donors' samples. The chain joins TRBV14 to TRBJ2-5; D may match TRBD1 or TRBD2 (5 bases each). The CDR3 protein is CASSRGSRETQYF. CDR3 sequence (DNA): TGTGCCAGCAGCCGGGGGAGTCGAGAGACCCAGTACTTC.